Here is one T cell receptor beta chain with its context. This sequence is one base from a far larger clone and is likely a read error. This sample is drawn from a study of shared clonotypes between healthy human individuals. PBMC DNA, left unsorted, was sequenced on ten immunoSEQ deep assay plates. The data were produced by immunoSEQ multiplex PCR, yet TCRdb's version contains in-frame clones alone and is incomplete. The table includes about half a million clones, roughly 80% detected once. There are 16 residues in the CDR3. From germline, CDR1 is SNHLY and CDR2 FYNNEI. V lost 8 bases and J 4 bases, leaving 23 bases between the germline ends.

This chain uses TRBV2 with TRBJ2-5; TRBD1 is a possible D gene (6 bases). The sequence was collected from a woman aged 40-49 years in good health. Some clones in this sample may be carry-over from other donors' samples. Sequencing was performed on PBMCs. CDR3 amino acids: CASSANTGINGETQYF. The CDR3 DNA sequence: TGTGCCAGCTCTGCCAATACAGGGATAAACGGAGAGACCCAGTACTTC.